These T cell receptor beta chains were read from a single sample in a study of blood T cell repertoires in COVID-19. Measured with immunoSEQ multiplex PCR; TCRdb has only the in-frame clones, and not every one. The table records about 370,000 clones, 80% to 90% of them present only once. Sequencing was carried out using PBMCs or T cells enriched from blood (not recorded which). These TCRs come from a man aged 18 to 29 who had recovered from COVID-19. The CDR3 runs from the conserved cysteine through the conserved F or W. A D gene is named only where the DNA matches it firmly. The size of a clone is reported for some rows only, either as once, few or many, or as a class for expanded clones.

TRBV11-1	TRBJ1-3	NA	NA	CASSSGRRPGNTIYF	TGTGCCAGCAGCTCCGGCAGGCGACCCGGAAACACCATATATTTT
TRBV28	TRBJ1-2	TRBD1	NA	CASSATGGGYTF	TGTGCCAGCAGTGCGACAGGGGGGGGCTACACCTTC
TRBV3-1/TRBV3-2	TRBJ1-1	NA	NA	CASSQARGNTEAFF	TGTGCCAGCAGCCAAGCGAGAGGGAACACTGAAGCTTTCTTT
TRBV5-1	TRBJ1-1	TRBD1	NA	CASSRGQGANGANTEAFF	TGCGCCAGCAGCCGGGGACAGGGGGCGAATGGGGCGAACACTGAAGCTTTCTTT
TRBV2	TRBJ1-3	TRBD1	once	CASSRQGIGLPGNTIYF	TGTGCCAGCAGTAGACAGGGTATTGGTCTACCTGGAAACACCATATATTTT
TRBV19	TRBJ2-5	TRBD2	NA	CASRLAGEETQYF	TGTGCCAGTCGACTAGCGGGAGAAGAGACCCAGTACTTC
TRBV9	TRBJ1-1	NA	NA	CASSVGSTAMGTEAFF	TGTGCCAGCAGCGTAGGCTCGACAGCCATGGGCACTGAAGCTTTCTTT
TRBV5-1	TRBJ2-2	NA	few	CASSLEQGSNTGELFF	TGCGCCAGCAGCTTGGAGCAGGGTAGTAACACCGGGGAGCTGTTTTTT
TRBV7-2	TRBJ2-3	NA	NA	CASSVDRAGDTQYF	TGTGCCAGCAGCGTAGACCGCGCAGGGGATACGCAGTATTTT
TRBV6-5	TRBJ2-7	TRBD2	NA	CASSSPGLAGGYEQYF	TGTGCCAGCAGTTCCCCTGGACTAGCGGGAGGCTACGAGCAGTACTTC
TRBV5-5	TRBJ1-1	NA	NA	CASRTGSLNTEAFF	TGTGCCAGCAGGACCGGGTCGCTGAACACTGAAGCTTTCTTT
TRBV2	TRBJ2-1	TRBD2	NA	CASRPSSGSSYNEQFF	TGTGCCAGCAGACCGTCTAGCGGGAGCTCCTACAATGAGCAGTTCTTC
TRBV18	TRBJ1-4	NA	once	CASSPGHGGEKLFF	TGTGCCAGCTCACCGGGCCATGGTGGTGAAAAACTGTTTTTT
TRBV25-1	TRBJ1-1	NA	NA	CASSEYIAGEGAFF	TGTGCCAGCAGTGAATATATTGCCGGGGAGGGAGCTTTCTTT
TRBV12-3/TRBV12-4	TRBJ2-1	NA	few	CASTLLPREQFF	TGTGCCAGCACCCTACTCCCTCGGGAGCAGTTCTTC
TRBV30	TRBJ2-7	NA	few	CAWSVQGYEQYF	TGTGCCTGGAGTGTACAGGGTTACGAGCAGTACTTC
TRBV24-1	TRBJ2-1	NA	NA	CATSDTVNNEQFF	TGTGCCACCAGTGACACAGTAAACAATGAGCAGTTCTTC
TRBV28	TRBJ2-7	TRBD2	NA	CASSLRSSGNYEQYF	TGTGCCAGCAGTTTAAGGTCTAGCGGGAACTACGAGCAGTACTTC
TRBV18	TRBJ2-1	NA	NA	CASSAKTGEQFF	TGTGCCAGCTCAGCAAAGACCGGGGAGCAGTTCTTC
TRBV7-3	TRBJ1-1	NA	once	CASSPRVEGTEAFF	TGTGCCAGCAGCCCCAGGGTGGAGGGCACTGAAGCTTTCTTT
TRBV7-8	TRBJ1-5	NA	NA	CASSRRASRAGQPQHF	TGTGCCAGCAGCCGAAGAGCCTCCCGGGCGGGTCAGCCCCAGCATTTT
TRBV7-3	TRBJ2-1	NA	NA	CASSSPSSNEQFF	TGTGCCAGCAGCTCCCCCAGTTCAAATGAGCAGTTCTTC
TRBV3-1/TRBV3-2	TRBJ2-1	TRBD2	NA	CASLGTSGLNEQFF	TGTGCCAGTTTAGGAACTAGCGGTCTGAATGAGCAGTTCTTC
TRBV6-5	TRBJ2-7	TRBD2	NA	CASIGSGRAGEQYF	TGTGCCAGCATAGGTAGCGGGAGGGCCGGCGAGCAGTACTTC